This T cell receptor (beta chain) was observed in a study of cytomegalovirus exposure and HLA in healthy donors. Germline V gives CDR1 SGHTA, CDR2 FQGNSA. Germline trimming cut 2 bases from V and 6 bases from J; bases unmatched to any gene: 8. The CDR3 has 15 amino acids. This clone turned up a few times. Primers included in the PCR were 60 Vbeta and 13 Jbeta primers. This table comes from immunoSEQ multiplex PCR, and its TCRdb copy is limited to in-frame clones, with some not included. The sample lists over 150,000 clones; over 65% were seen once. The receptor's source is a man aged 25 to 45 in good health and CMV-seronegative. The sequencing input was PBMCs. This chain joins TRBV7-2 and TRBJ2-7, with 9 bases identical to TRBD1. This chain's CDR3 is CASSLQAGQGREQYF. CDR3 bases: TGTGCCAGCAGCTTACAGGCGGGACAGGGACGCGAGCAGTACTTC.